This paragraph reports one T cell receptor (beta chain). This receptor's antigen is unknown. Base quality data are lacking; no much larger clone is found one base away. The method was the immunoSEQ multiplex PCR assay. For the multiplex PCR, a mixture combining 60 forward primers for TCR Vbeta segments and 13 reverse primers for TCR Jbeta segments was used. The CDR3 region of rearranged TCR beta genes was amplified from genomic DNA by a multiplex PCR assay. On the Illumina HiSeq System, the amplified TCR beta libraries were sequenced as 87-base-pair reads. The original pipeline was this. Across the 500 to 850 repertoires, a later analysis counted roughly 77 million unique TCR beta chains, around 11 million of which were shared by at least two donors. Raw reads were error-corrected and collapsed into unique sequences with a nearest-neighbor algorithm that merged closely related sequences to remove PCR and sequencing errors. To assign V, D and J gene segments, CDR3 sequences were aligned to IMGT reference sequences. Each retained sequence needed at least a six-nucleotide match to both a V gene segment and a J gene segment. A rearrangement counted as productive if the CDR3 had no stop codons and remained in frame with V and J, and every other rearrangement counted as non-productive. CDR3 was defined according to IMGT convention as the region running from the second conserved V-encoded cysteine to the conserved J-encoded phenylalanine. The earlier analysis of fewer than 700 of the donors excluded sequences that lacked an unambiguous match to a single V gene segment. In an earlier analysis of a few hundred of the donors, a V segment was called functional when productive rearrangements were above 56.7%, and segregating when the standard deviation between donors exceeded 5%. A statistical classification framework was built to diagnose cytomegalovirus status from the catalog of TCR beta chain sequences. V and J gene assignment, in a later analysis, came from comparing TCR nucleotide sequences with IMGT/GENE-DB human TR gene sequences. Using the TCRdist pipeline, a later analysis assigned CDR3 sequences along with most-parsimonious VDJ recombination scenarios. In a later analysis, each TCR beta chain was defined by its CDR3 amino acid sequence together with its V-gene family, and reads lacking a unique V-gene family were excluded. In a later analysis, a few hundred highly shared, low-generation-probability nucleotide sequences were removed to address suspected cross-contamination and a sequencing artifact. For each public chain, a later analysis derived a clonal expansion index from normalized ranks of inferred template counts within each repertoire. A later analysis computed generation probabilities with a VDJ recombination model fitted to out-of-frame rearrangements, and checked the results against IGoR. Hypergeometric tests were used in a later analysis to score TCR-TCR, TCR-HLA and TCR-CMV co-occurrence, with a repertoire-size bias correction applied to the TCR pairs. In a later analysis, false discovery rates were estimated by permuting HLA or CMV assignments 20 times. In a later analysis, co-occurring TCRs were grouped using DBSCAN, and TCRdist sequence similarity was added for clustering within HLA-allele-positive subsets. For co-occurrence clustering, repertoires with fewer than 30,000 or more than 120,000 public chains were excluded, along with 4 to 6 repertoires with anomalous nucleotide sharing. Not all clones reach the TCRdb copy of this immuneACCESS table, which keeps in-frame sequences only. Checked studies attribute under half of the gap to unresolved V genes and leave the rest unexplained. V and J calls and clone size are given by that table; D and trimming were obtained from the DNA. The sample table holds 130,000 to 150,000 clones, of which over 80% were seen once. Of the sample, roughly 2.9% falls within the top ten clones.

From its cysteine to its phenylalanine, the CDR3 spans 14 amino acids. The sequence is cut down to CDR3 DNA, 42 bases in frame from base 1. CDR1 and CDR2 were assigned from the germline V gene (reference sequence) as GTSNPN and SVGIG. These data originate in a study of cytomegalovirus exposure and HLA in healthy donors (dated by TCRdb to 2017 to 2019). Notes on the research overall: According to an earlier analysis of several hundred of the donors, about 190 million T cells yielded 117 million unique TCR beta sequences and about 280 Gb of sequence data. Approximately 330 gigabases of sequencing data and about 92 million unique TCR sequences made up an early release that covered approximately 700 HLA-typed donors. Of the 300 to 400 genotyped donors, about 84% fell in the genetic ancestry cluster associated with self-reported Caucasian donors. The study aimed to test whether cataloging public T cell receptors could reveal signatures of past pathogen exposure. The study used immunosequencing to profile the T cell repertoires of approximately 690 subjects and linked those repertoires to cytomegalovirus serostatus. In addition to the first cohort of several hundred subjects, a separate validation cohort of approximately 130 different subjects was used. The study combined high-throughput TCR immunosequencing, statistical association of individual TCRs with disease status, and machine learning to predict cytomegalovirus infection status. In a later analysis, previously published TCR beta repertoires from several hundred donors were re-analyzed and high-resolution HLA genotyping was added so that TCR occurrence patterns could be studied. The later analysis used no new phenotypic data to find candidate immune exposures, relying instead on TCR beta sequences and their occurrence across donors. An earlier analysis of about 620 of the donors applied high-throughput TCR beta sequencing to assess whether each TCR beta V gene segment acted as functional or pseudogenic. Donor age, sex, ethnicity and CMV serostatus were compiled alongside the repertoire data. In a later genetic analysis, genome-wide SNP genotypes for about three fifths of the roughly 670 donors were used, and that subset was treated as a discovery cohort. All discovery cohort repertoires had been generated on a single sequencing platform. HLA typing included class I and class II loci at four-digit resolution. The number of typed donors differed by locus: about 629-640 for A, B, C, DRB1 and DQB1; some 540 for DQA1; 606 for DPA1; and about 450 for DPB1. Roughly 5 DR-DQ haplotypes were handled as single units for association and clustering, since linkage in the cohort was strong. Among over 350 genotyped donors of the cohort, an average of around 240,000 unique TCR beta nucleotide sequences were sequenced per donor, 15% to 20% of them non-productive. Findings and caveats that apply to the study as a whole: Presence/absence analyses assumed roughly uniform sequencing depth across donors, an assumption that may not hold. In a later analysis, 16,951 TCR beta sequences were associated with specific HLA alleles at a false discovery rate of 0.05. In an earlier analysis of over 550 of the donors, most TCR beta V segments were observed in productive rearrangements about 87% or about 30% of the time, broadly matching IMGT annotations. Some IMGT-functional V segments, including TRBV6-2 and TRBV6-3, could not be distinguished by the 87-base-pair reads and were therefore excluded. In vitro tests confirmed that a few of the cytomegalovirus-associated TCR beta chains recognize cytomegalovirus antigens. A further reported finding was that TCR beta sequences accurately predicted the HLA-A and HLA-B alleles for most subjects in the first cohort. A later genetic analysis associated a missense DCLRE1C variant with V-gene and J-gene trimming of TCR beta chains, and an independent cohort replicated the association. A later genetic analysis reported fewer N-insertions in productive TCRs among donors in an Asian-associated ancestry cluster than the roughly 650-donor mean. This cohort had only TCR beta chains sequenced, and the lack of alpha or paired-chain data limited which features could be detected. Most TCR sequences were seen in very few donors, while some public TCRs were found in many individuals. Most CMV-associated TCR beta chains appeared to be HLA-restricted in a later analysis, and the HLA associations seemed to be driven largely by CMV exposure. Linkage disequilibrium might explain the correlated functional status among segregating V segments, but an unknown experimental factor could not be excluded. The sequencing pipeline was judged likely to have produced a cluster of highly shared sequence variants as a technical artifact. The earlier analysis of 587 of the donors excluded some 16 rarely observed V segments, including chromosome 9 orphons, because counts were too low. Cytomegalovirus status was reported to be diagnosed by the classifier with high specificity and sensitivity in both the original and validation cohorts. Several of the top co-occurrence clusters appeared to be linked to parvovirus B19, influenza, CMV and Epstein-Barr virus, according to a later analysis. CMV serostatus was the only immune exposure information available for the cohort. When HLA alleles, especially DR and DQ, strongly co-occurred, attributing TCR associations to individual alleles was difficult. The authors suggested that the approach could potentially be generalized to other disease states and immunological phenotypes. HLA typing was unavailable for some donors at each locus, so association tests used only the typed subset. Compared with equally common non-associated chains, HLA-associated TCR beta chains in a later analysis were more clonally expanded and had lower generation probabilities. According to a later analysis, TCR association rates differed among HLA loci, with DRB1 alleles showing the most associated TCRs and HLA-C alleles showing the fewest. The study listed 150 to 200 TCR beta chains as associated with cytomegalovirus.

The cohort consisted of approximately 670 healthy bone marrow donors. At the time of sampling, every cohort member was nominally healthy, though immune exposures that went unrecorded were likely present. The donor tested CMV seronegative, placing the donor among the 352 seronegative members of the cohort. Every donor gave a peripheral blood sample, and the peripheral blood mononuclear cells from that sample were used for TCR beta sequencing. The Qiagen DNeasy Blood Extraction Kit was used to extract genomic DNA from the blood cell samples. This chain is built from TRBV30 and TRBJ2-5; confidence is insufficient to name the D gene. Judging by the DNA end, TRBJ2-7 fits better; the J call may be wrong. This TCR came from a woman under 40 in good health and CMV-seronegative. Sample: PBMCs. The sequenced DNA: TGTGCCTGGAGCAGTTTCGATGCGGCGTACGAGCAGTACTTC. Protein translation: CAWSSFDAAYEQYF.